The next 12 T cell receptor beta chains were all read from a single sample in a study of T cells in Graves' hyperthyroidism and ophthalmopathy. TCR beta CDR3 regions were amplified from RNA. The HTBI set primed first-round TCR CDR3 RT-PCR. From the multiplex PCR reads, TCRdb called clonotypes with MiXCR, one entry per CDR3 protein. The table shows over 300,000 distinct CDR3 sequences, with around 14% occurring only once. Sequencing input: blood. The receptors were sampled from a woman aged 60-75 years with Graves' hyperthyroidism.

In this sample, this clonotype turned up many times. V and J are TRBV20-1 and TRBJ1-5; D is unclear. In germline, CDR1 is DFQATT, CDR2 SNEGSKA (reference sequence). Between the trimmed V and J ends, which lost 0 bases and 6 bases, there was a span of 12 bases. This CDR3 has 14 amino acids. The DNA of the CDR3 is TGCAGTGCTAGAGATTTCAGTCGGAGTCAGCCCCAGCATTTT. Its protein product is CSARDFSRSQPQHF.

A note on this clonotype: A much larger clone lies a single base off, so this may be a read error. This sequence joins TRBV12-3 or TRBV12-4 and TRBJ1-1; TRBD1 is a possible D gene (6 bases). Trimming left V 10 bases short and J 3 bases short, with 18 bases between. CDR3 length: 14 residues. Written as DNA, the CDR3 is TGTGCCACCACCGAAACAGGGCAGGACACTGAAGCTTTCTTT. This codes for CATTETGQDTEAFF.

The rearrangement joins TRBV6-1 to TRBJ2-1; TRBD2 matches 8 bases. Germline loops: CDR1 MNHNS, CDR2 SASEGT. V lost 7 bases, J lost 10 bases, and 6 bases stayed unmatched. The length of the CDR3 is 12 residues. The CDR3 DNA reads as TGTGCCAGCATCTATAGCGGGACAGAGCAGTTCTTC. It translates to CASIYSGTEQFF.

CDR3 amino acids: CAWSVLAGDTGELFF. The CDR3 coding sequence is TGTGCCTGGAGTGTTTTAGCGGGGGACACCGGGGAGCTGTTTTTT. The V call is TRBV30, the J call TRBJ2-2, with TRBD2 identical over 9 bases. The germline gives CDR1 GTSNPN, CDR2 SVGIG (reference sequence). The CDR3 spans 15 residues. V lost 0 bases and J lost 3; bases outside the gene matches: 2. Complete variable domain (other parts from reference TRBV30 and TRBJ2-2): SQTIHQWPATLVQPVGSPLSLECTVEGTSNPNLYWYRQAAGRGLQLLFYSVGIGQISSEVPQNLSASRPQDRQFILSSKKLLLSDSGFYLCAWSVLAGDTGELFFGEGSRLTVL.

The table lists this clonotype with many counts. This rearrangement joins TRBV4-1 to TRBJ2-1, with 7 bases fitting TRBD1. Trimming at V came to 3 bases and at J to 1 base, leaving 9 bases not matched to a gene. From germline, CDR1 is MGHRA and CDR2 YSYEKL. The CDR3 spans 17 residues. CDR3 sequence (DNA): TGCGCCAGCAGCCAGCGCGAGACAGGGTGGTCCTACAATGAGCAGTTCTTC. As protein: CASSQRETGWSYNEQFF.

The chain has TRBV5-1 and TRBJ2-1; TRBD1 matches at 11 bases. The CDR3 sequence is 14 residues long. After removal of 5 bases from V and 3 bases from J, the junction contained 1 base not matched to a gene. Germline lookup yields CDR1 SGHRS and CDR2 YFSETQ. The CDR3 bases are TGCGCCAGCAGGGACAGGGGGCTCTACAATGAGCAGTTCTTC. Residues: CASRDRGLYNEQFF.

This sequence joins TRBV18 and TRBJ2-5; 7 nucleotides match TRBD1. Unmatched junction bases numbered 6, after V lost 0 bases and J lost 2 bases. Germline loops: CDR1 KGHSH, CDR2 LQKENI. The CDR3 is made up of 16 amino acids. CDR3 loop: CASSPPRQGIQETQYF. In nucleotides, the CDR3 is TGTGCCAGCTCACCACCGCGACAGGGTATACAAGAGACCCAGTACTTC.

The chain combines TRBV6-5 with TRBJ2-7, with D possibly matching TRBD1 (5 bases). The CDR3 loop spans 15 amino acids. V dropped 0 bases and J dropped 5 bases, with 14 bases sitting between them. Germline V CDR1 and CDR2: MNHEY, SVGAGI. The CDR3 protein is CASSYSRQGTNEQYF. In DNA, the CDR3 is TGTGCCAGCAGTTACTCGCGTCAGGGTACGAACGAGCAGTACTTC.

This clonotype has at least ten counts. The chain joins TRBV12-3 or TRBV12-4 to TRBJ2-5, with TRBD1 matching over 7 bases. The CDR3 contains 14 residues. The V segment lost 7 bases and the J segment 4 bases; nucleotides outside the gene matches: 9. The CDR3 sequence is CASNDRDLGETQYF. The CDR3 DNA follows: TGTGCCAGCAACGACAGGGACCTAGGAGAGACCCAGTACTTC.

In its sample, this clonotype was seen many times. This sequence joins TRBV28 and TRBJ2-1; 12 bases are shared with TRBD2. V lost 4 bases, J lost 0 bases, and 4 bases stayed unmatched. The length of the CDR3 is 17 residues. The germline CDR1 and CDR2 sequences are MDHEN and SYDVKM. Here the CDR3 reads CASSSWTSGISYNEQFF. CDR3 sequence (DNA): TGTGCCAGCAGTTCTTGGACTAGCGGGATCTCCTACAATGAGCAGTTCTTC.

This clonotype was found many times. The V gene is TRBV27, the J gene TRBJ2-5; D perhaps matches TRBD1 (6 bases). Deletions cut 9 bases from V and 5 bases from J, with 13 bases between. The CDR3 has 12 amino acids. Germline V gene data show CDR1 as MNHEY and CDR2 as SMNVEV (reference sequence). The CDR3 sequence is CASQGLGETQYF. CDR3 in DNA: TGTGCCAGTCAGGGGCTCGGGGAGACCCAGTACTTC.

The sample holds many counts of this clonotype. The chain is built from TRBV5-1 and TRBJ2-7, with no clear D. Trimming shortened V by 0 bases and J by 0 bases, and 10 bases separated the two germline ends. This CDR3 has 15 residues. The V gene's germline CDR1 is SGHRS and CDR2 YFSETQ. CDR3 loop: CASSLGRVSSYEQYF. DNA for the CDR3: TGCGCCAGCAGCTTGGGGCGCGTCAGCTCCTACGAGCAGTACTTC.